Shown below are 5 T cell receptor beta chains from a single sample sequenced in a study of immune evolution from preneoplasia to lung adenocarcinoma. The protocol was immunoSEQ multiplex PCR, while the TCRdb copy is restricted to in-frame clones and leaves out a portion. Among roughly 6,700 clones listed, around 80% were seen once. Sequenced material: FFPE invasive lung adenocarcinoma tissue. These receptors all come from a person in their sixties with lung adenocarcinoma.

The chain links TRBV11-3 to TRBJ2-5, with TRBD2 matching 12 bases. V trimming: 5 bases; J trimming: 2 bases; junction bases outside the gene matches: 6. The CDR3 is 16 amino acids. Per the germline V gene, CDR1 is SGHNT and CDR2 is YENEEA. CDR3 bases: TGTGCCAGCAGCCCCGGACTAGCGGGGATACAAGAGACCCAGTACTTC. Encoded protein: CASSPGLAGIQETQYF.

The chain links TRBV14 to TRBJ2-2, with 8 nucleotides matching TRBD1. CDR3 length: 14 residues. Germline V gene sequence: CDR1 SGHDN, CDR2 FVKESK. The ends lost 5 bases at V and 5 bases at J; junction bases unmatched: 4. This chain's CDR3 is CASSGRTGTGELFF. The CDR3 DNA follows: TGTGCCAGCAGCGGACGGACAGGGACCGGGGAGCTGTTTTTT.

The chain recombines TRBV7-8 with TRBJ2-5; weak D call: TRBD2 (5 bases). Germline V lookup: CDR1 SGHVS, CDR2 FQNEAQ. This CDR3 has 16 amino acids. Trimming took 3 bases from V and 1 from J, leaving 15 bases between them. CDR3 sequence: CASSLGLERFQETQYF. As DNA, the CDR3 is TGTGCCAGCAGCTTGGGGTTGGAGCGGTTCCAAGAGACCCAGTACTTC.

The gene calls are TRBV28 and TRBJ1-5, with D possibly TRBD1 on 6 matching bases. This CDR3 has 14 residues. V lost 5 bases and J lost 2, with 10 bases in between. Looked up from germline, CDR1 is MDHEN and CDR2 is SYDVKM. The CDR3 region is CASSPGQRNQPQHF. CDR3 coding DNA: TGTGCCAGCAGTCCCGGACAGCGCAATCAGCCCCAGCATTTT.

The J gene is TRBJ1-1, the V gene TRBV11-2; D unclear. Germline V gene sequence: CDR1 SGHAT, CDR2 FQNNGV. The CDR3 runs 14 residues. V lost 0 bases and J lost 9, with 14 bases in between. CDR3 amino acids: CASSLDLSVVKAFF. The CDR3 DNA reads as TGTGCCAGCAGCTTAGATCTGAGTGTCGTAAAAGCTTTCTTT. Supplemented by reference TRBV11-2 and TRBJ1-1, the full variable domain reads EAGVAQSPRYKIIEKRQSVAFWCNPISGHATLYWYQQILGQGPKLLIQFQNNGVVDDSQLPKDRFSAERLKGVDSTLKIQPAKLEDSAVYLCASSLDLSVVKAFFGQGTRLTVV.